A selection of T cell receptor beta chains follows, all from one sample in a study of blood T cell repertoires in COVID-19. Data came from immunoSEQ multiplex PCR; TCRdb stores just in-frame clones and leaves some out. This sample has about 150,000 clones, with about 92% found just once. The specimen sequenced was peripheral blood. The origin of the receptors is a human donor in a cohort sampled during active COVID-19. Both conserved end residues are trimmed from each CDR3.

TRBJ1-2 | TRBV3-1/TRBV3-2 | ASSQDRTGVGGYT
TRBJ2-3 | TRBV4-1 | ASSPRLAGETDTQY
TRBJ2-6 | TRBV7-3 | ASSYRGGAAGANVLT
TRBJ1-1 | TRBV7-9 | ASSSGQKNTEAF
TRBJ1-5 | TRBV6-2/TRBV6-3 | ASSPRRATSNQPQH
TRBJ2-5 | TRBV2 | ASTRGAGGQETQY
TRBJ2-1 | TRBV6-6 | ASTQGGLNEQF
TRBJ2-5 | TRBV19 | ASSPFGGTSRETQY
TRBJ2-2 | TRBV4-1 | ASSRDRGQSVGELF
TRBJ1-6 | TRBV7-8 | ASSPRGNSPLH